Listed here are 16 T cell receptor beta chains from one sample, sequenced in a study of PD-1 blockade in classical Hodgkin lymphoma. Some clones are missing from TCRdb's copy, which holds only in-frame ones; the method was immunoSEQ multiplex PCR. The sample consists of tens of thousands of clones, about 74% of them appearing once. Every patient had relapsed following autologous stem cell transplantation, and cohorts differed in brentuximab vedotin exposure. Negative magnetic selection isolated CD4+ T cells from thawed PBMCs. The sample here was CD4+ T cells from blood, taken at baseline. These receptors were obtained from a human donor with classical Hodgkin lymphoma.

The V gene is TRBV7-2, the J gene TRBJ1-1, with 8 positions matching TRBD1. CDR1 and CDR2 (germline): SGHTA, FQGNSA. Trimming at V came to 5 bases and at J to 0 bases, leaving 5 bases not matched to a gene. CDR3 length: 15 amino acids. This CDR3 is CASSIYRGVNTEAFF. CDR3 nucleotides: TGTGCCAGCAGCATCTACAGGGGGGTGAACACTGAAGCTTTCTTT.

The sample holds one count of this clone. The V call is TRBV2, the J call TRBJ1-4, with a tentative D call TRBD1 (5 bases). V was cut by 6 bases and J by 2 bases, with 10 bases left in between. Germline V gene lookup returns CDR1 SNHLY and CDR2 FYNNEI. The CDR3 is made up of 14 amino acids. CDR3 bases: TGTGCCAGCAGGATCAGGGTTACTAATGAAAAACTGTTTTTT. This sequence encodes CASRIRVTNEKLFF.

V gene TRBV7-6 combines with J gene TRBJ2-7; 8 nucleotides agree with TRBD2. After removal of 5 bases from V and 4 bases from J, the junction contained 10 bases not matched to a gene. The CDR3 is 15 residues long. Germline loops: CDR1 SGHVS, CDR2 FNYEAQ. CDR3 residues: CASSPGGGARYEQYF. The CDR3, as DNA: TGTGCCAGCAGCCCCGGGGGGGGCGCAAGGTACGAGCAGTACTTC.

This clone occurred a few times. The V gene is TRBV18, the J gene TRBJ1-4; perhaps TRBD1 as D (5 bases). The V gene's germline CDR1 is KGHSH and CDR2 LQKENI. The germline V and J ends were trimmed by 6 bases and 4 bases, with 12 bases remaining between them. The CDR3 loop spans 14 amino acids. This CDR3 reads CASSGGLNNEKLFF. CDR3 in DNA: TGTGCCAGCTCGGGGGGACTGAATAATGAAAAACTGTTTTTT.

The chain employs TRBV5-4 and TRBJ2-2; a weak D match, TRBD2 (5 bases). CDR3 length equals 15 residues. V was trimmed by 3 bases and J by 0 bases, leaving 9 bases between them. Germline V CDR1 and CDR2: SGHNT, YYREEE (reference sequence). This CDR3 is CASSSGIPNTGELFF. CDR3 nucleotides: TGTGCCAGCAGCTCCGGGATCCCGAACACCGGGGAGCTGTTTTTT.

The chain couples TRBV7-9 to TRBJ1-2; TRBD1 matches 9 bases. From germline, CDR1 is SEHNR and CDR2 FQNEAQ (reference sequence). This CDR3 has 15 amino acids. J was trimmed by 5 bases and V by 0 bases; bases with no gene match: 4. CDR3 in amino acids: CASSLAFDRGYGYTF. The DNA for the CDR3 is TGTGCCAGCAGCTTAGCTTTCGACAGGGGGTATGGCTACACCTTC.

V usage is TRBV2 and J usage is TRBJ2-1, with 7 bases matching TRBD2. CDR1 and CDR2 (germline): SNHLY, FYNNEI. The junction had 15 bases not matched to a gene; V was cut back by 3 bases and J by 7 bases. The CDR3 runs 17 residues. The CDR3 loop reads CASSDSQGLRLGNEQFF. CDR3 DNA sequence: TGTGCCAGCAGTGACAGTCAGGGACTACGGTTGGGGAATGAGCAGTTCTTC.

J is TRBJ1-5 and V is TRBV2, with D hard to call. This CDR3 has 15 residues. The germline V gene has CDR1 SNHLY and CDR2 FYNNEI. Trimming left V 7 bases short and J 0 bases short, with 13 bases between. In DNA form, the CDR3 reads TGTGCCAGCAATCCCGGACGAAATAGCAATCAGCCCCAGCATTTT. Its translation: CASNPGRNSNQPQHF.

In the case of this clone: Other DNA sequences in the same sample also yield this CDR3. The chain combines TRBV4-3 with TRBJ2-2, with no clear D. The germline V gene encodes CDR1 LGHNA and CDR2 YSLEER. The V and J ends lost 1 base and 5 bases respectively, with 5 bases between them. The CDR3 runs to 13 residues. CDR3 DNA: TGCGCCAGCAGCCAAGGGATTACCGGGGAGCTGTTTTTT. Translated: CASSQGITGELFF.

This clone was recorded once. The chain combines TRBV27 with TRBJ2-7; no clear D. Trimming stripped 2 bases from V and 5 bases from J, with 16 bases between. In germline, CDR1 is MNHEY, CDR2 SMNVEV (reference sequence). This CDR3 is built from 15 residues. The CDR3 spells CASSLKFSAFDEQYF. The CDR3 DNA sequence: TGTGCCAGCAGTTTAAAGTTCTCAGCCTTCGACGAGCAGTACTTC.

The genes are TRBV7-9 and TRBJ2-5; 7 positions match TRBD1. Germline V lookup: CDR1 SEHNR, CDR2 FQNEAQ (reference sequence). This CDR3 comprises 14 residues. The ends lost 5 bases at V and 2 bases at J; junction bases unmatched: 5. Here the CDR3 reads CASSARDRQETQYF. The CDR3 nucleotides are TGTGCCAGCAGCGCCCGGGACAGACAAGAGACCCAGTACTTC.

V and J are TRBV6-4 and TRBJ2-3; a possible D gene is TRBD2 (5 bases). Germline V gene lookup returns CDR1 MRHNA and CDR2 SNTAGT. The CDR3 covers 14 residues. V lost 5 bases, J lost 6 bases, and 15 bases lay in between. The CDR3 nucleotides are TGTGCCAGCAGTCAACGGGATTTTGGGGATACGCAGTATTTT. Amino acids: CASSQRDFGDTQYF.

V usage is TRBV18 and J usage is TRBJ2-5, with D maybe TRBD2 (5 bases). V shed 3 bases and J shed 7 bases, with 12 bases lying between them. The CDR3 has 13 amino acids. Germline values: CDR1 KGHSH, CDR2 LQKENI. The CDR3 DNA sequence: TGTGCCAGCTCACCTACCTCCCGGGGGACCCAGTACTTC. Its translation: CASSPTSRGTQYF.

This clone was recorded a few times. The V and J genes are TRBV15 and TRBJ1-5, with a tentative D call TRBD1 (5 bases). The CDR3 runs 14 residues. Germline CDR1 is LNHNV and CDR2 is YYDKDF (reference sequence). V lost 3 bases to trimming and J lost 6 bases, with 12 bases between them. The CDR3 spells CATSRGGGGQPQHF. The CDR3 region has the DNA TGTGCCACCAGCAGGGGTGGGGGGGGTCAGCCCCAGCATTTT. Full variable domain (outside the CDR3, taken from reference TRBV15 and TRBJ1-5): DAMVIQNPRYQVTQFGKPVTLSCSQTLNHNVMYWYQQKSSQAPKLLFHYYDKDFNNEADTPDNFQSRRPNTSFCFLDIRSPGLGDTAMYLCATSRGGGGQPQHFGDGTRLSIL.

The genes are TRBV7-2 and TRBJ1-5; perhaps TRBD1 as D (5 bases). V lost 1 base, J lost 2 bases, and 18 bases lay in between. This CDR3 has 18 amino acids. Germline V lookup: CDR1 SGHTA, CDR2 FQGNSA. CDR3 nucleotide sequence: TGTGCCAGCAGCTTAGACCGTGGGGCAGGGATGGGCAATCAGCCCCAGCATTTT. It translates to CASSLDRGAGMGNQPQHF.

This clone was recorded a few times. The rearrangement links TRBV30 to TRBJ1-1; a weak D match, TRBD1 (6 bases). V gave up 0 bases and J gave up 4 bases, with 12 bases separating them. The V gene's germline CDR1 is GTSNPN and CDR2 SVGIG (reference sequence). The CDR3 is 14 residues long. The CDR3 bases are TGTGCCTGGAGTGTACTGAGGGGGAGCACTGAAGCTTTCTTT. This sequence encodes CAWSVLRGSTEAFF.